The 16 T cell receptor beta chains below all came from one sample that was sequenced in a study of monozygotic twins with inflammatory bowel disease. TCRdb reanalyzed the 5' RACE reads, giving one entry per CDR3 protein sequence and no DNA. The sample has roughly 320,000 distinct CDR3 sequences, and its top ten clones hold less than 6.5%. Sequencing was performed on blood. These receptors all come from a human donor with ulcerative colitis or Crohn's disease, or a healthy co-twin of an affected twin (not recorded which).

The chain is built from TRBV12-3 or TRBV12-4 and TRBJ2-5. This CDR3 contains 13 residues. CDR3 loop: CASSGPIRETQYF.

The chain couples TRBV12-3 or TRBV12-4 to TRBJ1-3; TCRdb's D gene call, TRBD1, goes unchecked for lack of DNA. CDR3 size: 16 residues. This chain's CDR3 is CASRFGTDYSGNTIYF.

V usage is TRBV28 and J usage is TRBJ2-3; TCRdb indicates TRBD2, and absent DNA this call remains unverified. The CDR3 is 16 amino acids. From germline, CDR1 is MDHEN and CDR2 SYDVKM. This chain's CDR3 is CASSQGHELPGNTQYF.

J is TRBJ2-5 and V is TRBV12-3 or TRBV12-4; TCRdb's D gene call, TRBD2, goes unchecked for lack of DNA. CDR3 length equals 15 residues. CDR3 sequence reads: CASTRLAGGRETQYF.

This chain uses TRBV20-1 with TRBJ2-5; TCRdb selects TRBD1, and the lack of DNA leaves this call unchecked. Looked up from germline, CDR1 is DFQATT and CDR2 is SNEGSKA (reference sequence). This CDR3 is built from 14 residues. CDR3 residues: CSAGGSADRETQYF.

This chain uses TRBV15 with TRBJ1-1; the TCRdb D gene call, TRBD1, has no DNA to confirm it. There are 15 residues in the CDR3. CDR1 and CDR2 from the germline V gene are LNHNV and YYDKDF (reference sequence). CDR3 protein: CATSRVGQGNTEAFF.

The chain uses TRBV19 and TRBJ1-2. Germline assignment: CDR1 LNHDA and CDR2 SQIVND (reference sequence). CDR3 size: 13 residues. CDR3 protein: CASCDHGFYGYTF.

The V and J genes are TRBV28 and TRBJ1-5; TCRdb names TRBD1, which stays unverified in the absence of DNA. In germline, CDR1 is MDHEN, CDR2 SYDVKM. CDR3 size: 14 residues. CDR3 region: CASSWTGSNQPQHF.

The V and J genes are TRBV29-1 and TRBJ2-1; TCRdb names TRBD1, which stays unverified in the absence of DNA. CDR3 length equals 13 residues. Germline CDR1 SQVTM, CDR2 ANQGSEA. This chain's CDR3 is CSVRGSTYNEQFF.

The chain links TRBV5-1 to TRBJ1-2; with no DNA, the TCRdb D assignment of TRBD1 cannot be verified. The germline CDR1 and CDR2 sequences are SGHRS and YFSETQ. CDR3 size: 15 residues. CDR3: CASSTGTGGAFGYTF.

The V and J genes are TRBV7-8 and TRBJ1-5; the TCRdb D gene call, TRBD1, has no DNA to confirm it. Germline V lookup: CDR1 SGHVS, CDR2 FQNEAQ. The CDR3 loop spans 16 amino acids. The CDR3 spells CASSLGWGQEDQPQHF.

V and J are TRBV3-1 and TRBJ2-7. The CDR3 extends over 14 amino acids. Germline-derived CDR1 and CDR2 are LGHDT and YNNKEL (reference sequence). The CDR3 reads CASSQLAGDHEQYF.

This sequence joins TRBV4-3 and TRBJ2-1; TCRdb picks TRBD1, but there is no DNA to check that call. Germline lookup yields CDR1 LGHNA and CDR2 YSLEER. CDR3 length: 16 residues. The CDR3 is CASSQRGQGTYNEQFF.

The rearrangement links TRBV2 to TRBJ2-5; TCRdb returns TRBD2, unconfirmable since there is no DNA. This CDR3 comprises 12 residues. Germline loops: CDR1 SNHLY, CDR2 FYNNEI. The CDR3 protein is CASKGLADLSAF.

The rearrangement links TRBV20-1 to TRBJ1-4. In germline, CDR1 is DFQATT, CDR2 SNEGSKA (reference sequence). This CDR3 has 14 amino acids. The CDR3 loop reads CSAREVASFEKLFF.

This rearrangement joins TRBV27 to TRBJ2-1; TCRdb picks TRBD1, but there is no DNA to check that call. The CDR3 is 16 amino acids. Germline V CDR1 and CDR2: MNHEY, SMNVEV (reference sequence). The CDR3 sequence is CASSLNPRARVNEQFF.